This T cell receptor beta chain is from a study of shared clonotypes between healthy human individuals. Findings and limits, study-wide: Non-shared clonotypes displayed generation probabilities falling below those of clonotypes present in all four donors. Despite large depth, rarefaction showed incomplete sorted-subset sequencing.

Trimming removed 1 base at V and 0 bases at J, with 10 bases between. From germline, CDR1 is SGHTA and CDR2 FQGNSA. CDR3 length: 16 amino acids. CD45RO-negative cells were positively selected for CCR7, leaving out terminally differentiated effector memory CD45RA+ cells. Genomic DNA (from each subset) was split evenly across several immunoSEQ plates. Assay used: immunoSEQ multiplex PCR; TCRdb lists only in-frame clones, some missing. Of approximately 600,000 clones listed, roughly 95% were seen once; the top ten hold approximately 0.11%. About this clone: The antigen is unknown.

The TCR originated in a woman in her thirties in good health. The V gene is TRBV7-2, the J gene TRBJ2-1, with a weak D call TRBD2 (6 bases). The specimen sequenced was naive CD8+ T cells sorted from blood. Here the CDR3 reads CASSLDLGSSYNEQFF. The DNA of the CDR3 is TGTGCCAGCAGCTTAGATCTCGGGAGCTCCTACAATGAGCAGTTCTTC. The full variable domain, in which reference TRBV7-2 and TRBJ2-1 provide the parts outside the CDR3, is GAGVSQSPSNKVTEKGKDVELRCDPISGHTALYWYRQSLGQGLEFLIYFQGNSAPDKSGLPSDRFSAERTGGSVSTLTIQRTQQEDSAVYLCASSLDLGSSYNEQFFGPGTRLTVL.